This T cell receptor beta chain appears in the sequencing data of a study of a mutant IDH1 vaccine in newly diagnosed glioma. Study-wide background: Treated patients, approximately 60% male and roughly 40% female, averaged about 40 years of age. Most patients had radiochemotherapy with temozolomide before enrollment; others had one alone. Findings and limits, study-wide: Vaccine-induced immune responses occurred in over 80% of patients.

This clone appeared a few times. Its antigen is not identified. Sample time point: baseline, week 1 (first vaccination visit). Indicated treatment: pre-vaccination baseline after standard-of-care therapy. The study enrolled donors with new WHO grade 3 or 4 IDH1-mutant, ATRX-lost astrocytomas. V was cut by 3 bases and J by 8 bases, with 11 bases left in between. The germline gives CDR1 SGHRS, CDR2 YFSETQ. The CDR3 length is 12 residues. Libraries were prepared by immunoSEQ multiplex PCR; TCRdb keeps only in-frame clonotypes and omits some of them. This table has 65,000 to 70,000 clones, around 83% appearing once.

V usage is TRBV5-1 and J usage is TRBJ1-2; D uncertain. This specimen was peripheral blood mononuclear cells (PBMCs), taken from a glioma patient treated with radiotherapy, temozolomide or both. The clonotype was recovered from a woman under 30 with glioma. Some clones in this sample may be carry-over from other donors' samples. The CDR3 protein is CASSSRVSGYTF. DNA for the CDR3: TGCGCCAGCAGCTCAAGAGTAAGCGGCTACACCTTC.